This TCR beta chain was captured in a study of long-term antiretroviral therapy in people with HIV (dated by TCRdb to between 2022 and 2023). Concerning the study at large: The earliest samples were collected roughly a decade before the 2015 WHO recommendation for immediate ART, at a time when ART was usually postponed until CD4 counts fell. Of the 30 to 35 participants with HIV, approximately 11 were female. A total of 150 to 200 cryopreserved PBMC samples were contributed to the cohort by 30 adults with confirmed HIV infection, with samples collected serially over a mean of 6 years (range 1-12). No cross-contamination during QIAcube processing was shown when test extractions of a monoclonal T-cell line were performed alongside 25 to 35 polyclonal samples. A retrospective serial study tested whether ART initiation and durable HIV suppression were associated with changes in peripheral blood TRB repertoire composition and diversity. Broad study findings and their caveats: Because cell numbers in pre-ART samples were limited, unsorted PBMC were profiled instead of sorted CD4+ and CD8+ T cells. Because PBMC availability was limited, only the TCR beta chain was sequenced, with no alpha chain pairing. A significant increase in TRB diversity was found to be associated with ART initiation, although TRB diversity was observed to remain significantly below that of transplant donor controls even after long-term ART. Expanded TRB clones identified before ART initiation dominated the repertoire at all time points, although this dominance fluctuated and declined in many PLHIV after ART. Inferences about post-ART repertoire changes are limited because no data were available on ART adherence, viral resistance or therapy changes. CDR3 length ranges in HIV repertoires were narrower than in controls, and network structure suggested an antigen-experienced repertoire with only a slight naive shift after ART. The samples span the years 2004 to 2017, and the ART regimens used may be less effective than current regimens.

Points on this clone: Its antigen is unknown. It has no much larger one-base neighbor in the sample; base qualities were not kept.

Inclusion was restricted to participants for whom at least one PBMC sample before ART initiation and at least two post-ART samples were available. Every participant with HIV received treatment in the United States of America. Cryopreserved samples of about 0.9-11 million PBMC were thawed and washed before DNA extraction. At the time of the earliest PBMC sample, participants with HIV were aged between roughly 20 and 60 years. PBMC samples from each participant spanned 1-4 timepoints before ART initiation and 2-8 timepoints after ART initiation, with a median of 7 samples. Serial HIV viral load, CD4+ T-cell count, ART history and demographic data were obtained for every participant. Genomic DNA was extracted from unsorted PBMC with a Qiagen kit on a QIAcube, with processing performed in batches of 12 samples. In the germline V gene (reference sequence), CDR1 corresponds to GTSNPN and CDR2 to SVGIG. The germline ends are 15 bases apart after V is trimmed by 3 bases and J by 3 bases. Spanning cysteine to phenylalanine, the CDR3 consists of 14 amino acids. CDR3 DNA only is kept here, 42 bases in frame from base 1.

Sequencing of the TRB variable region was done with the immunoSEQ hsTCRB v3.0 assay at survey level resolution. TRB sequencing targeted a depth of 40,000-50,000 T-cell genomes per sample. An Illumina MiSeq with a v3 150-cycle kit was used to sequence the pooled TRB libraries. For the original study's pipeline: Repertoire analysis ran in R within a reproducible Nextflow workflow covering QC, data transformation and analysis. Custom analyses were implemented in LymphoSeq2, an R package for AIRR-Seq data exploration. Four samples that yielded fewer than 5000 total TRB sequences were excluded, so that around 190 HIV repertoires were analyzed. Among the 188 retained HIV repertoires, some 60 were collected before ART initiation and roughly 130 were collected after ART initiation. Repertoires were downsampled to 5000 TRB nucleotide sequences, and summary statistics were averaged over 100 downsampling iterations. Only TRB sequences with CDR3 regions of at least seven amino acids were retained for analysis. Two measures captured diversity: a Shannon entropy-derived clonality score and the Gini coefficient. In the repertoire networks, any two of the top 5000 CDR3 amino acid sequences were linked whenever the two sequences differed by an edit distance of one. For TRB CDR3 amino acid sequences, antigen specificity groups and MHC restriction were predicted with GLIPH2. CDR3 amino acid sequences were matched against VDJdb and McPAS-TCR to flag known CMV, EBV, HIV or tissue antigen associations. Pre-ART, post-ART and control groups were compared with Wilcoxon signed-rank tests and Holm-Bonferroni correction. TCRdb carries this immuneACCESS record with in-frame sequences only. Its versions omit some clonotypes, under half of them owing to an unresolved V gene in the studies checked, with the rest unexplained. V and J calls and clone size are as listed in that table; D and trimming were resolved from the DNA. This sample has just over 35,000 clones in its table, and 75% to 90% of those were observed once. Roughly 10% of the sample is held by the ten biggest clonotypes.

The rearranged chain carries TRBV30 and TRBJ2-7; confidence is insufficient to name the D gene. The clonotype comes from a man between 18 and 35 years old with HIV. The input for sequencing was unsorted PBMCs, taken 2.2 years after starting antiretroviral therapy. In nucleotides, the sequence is TGTGCCTGGAGCGACGTGGGATCTGTCTACGAGCAGTACTTC. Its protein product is CAWSDVGSVYEQYF.